A selection of T cell receptor beta chains follows, all from one sample in a study of T cells in Graves' hyperthyroidism and ophthalmopathy. Each CDR3 protein gets one entry after TCRdb re-called the multiplex PCR reads with MiXCR. Here the sample spans 250,000 to 300,000 distinct CDR3 sequences, 13% being singletons. Sequenced: blood. These TCRs come from a woman in her twenties or thirties with Graves' hyperthyroidism that later progressed to Graves' ophthalmopathy. CDR3s include the opening cysteine and the closing phenylalanine or tryptophan. A D gene is named only where the DNA matches it firmly. Expanded clones get a size class; other rows say once, few or many, or leave the size out.

TRBV3-1	NA	TRBJ2-2	many	CASSQENTGELFF	TGTGCCAGCAGCCAAGAGAACACCGGGGAGCTGTTTTTT
TRBV7-9	NA	TRBJ2-5	NA	CASSLGNQETQYF	TGTGCCAGCAGCTTAGGAAACCAAGAGACCCAGTACTTC
TRBV15	NA	TRBJ2-1	many	CATSRGAGEGVNEQFF	TGTGCCACCAGCAGGGGGGCGGGAGAGGGGGTCAATGAGCAGTTCTTC
TRBV9	NA	TRBJ2-7	NA	CASSGGPPRSYNEQYF	TGTGCCAGCAGCGGAGGACCACCAAGATCGTACAATGAGCAGTACTTC
TRBV6-2/TRBV6-3	TRBD2	TRBJ2-3	many	CASSYAAGTSTDTQYF	TGTGCCAGCAGTTACGCCGCCGGGACTAGCACCGATACGCAGTATTTT
TRBV5-1	NA	TRBJ2-2	many	CASSSNTGELFF	TGCGCCAGCAGCTCAAACACCGGGGAGCTGTTTTTT
TRBV6-1	NA	TRBJ1-2	many	CASSKANYGYTF	TGTGCCAGCTCAAAAGCTAACTATGGCTACACCTTC
TRBV4-1	NA	TRBJ2-2	NA	CASSPTSSTGELFF	TGCGCCAGCAGCCCGACGTCCTCAACCGGGGAGCTGTTTTTT
TRBV6-2/TRBV6-3	NA	TRBJ2-1	many	CASSGRQLTYNEQFF	TGTGCCAGCAGCGGGCGCCAGCTCACCTACAATGAGCAGTTCTTC
TRBV19	TRBD1	TRBJ1-1	many	CARGNRGSITEAFF	TGTGCCAGGGGGAACAGGGGGTCTATCACTGAAGCTTTCTTT
TRBV3-2	NA	TRBJ2-1	many	CASSQEEGKTSGSLNEQFF	TGTGCCAGCAGCCAAGAAGAGGGCAAAACTAGCGGGAGTCTTAATGAGCAGTTCTTC
TRBV28	TRBD2	TRBJ2-7	few	CASSSPGLAGIYEQYF	TGTGCCAGCAGTTCCCCGGGACTAGCGGGAATCTACGAGCAGTACTTC
TRBV24-1	NA	TRBJ2-1	NA	CATSVTGNEQFF	TGTGCCACCAGTGTAACAGGCAATGAGCAGTTCTTC
TRBV6-1	NA	TRBJ2-4	few	CASSPGISIAKNIQYF	TGTGCCAGCAGCCCCGGGATTTCGATAGCCAAAAACATTCAGTACTTC
TRBV5-5	NA	TRBJ1-5	many	CASSLSGMGNQPQHF	TGTGCCAGCAGCTTGTCCGGGATGGGCAATCAGCCCCAGCATTTT
TRBV11-3	NA	TRBJ2-3	many	CASSLDGTTDTQYF	TGTGCCAGCAGCTTAGACGGCACCACAGATACGCAGTATTTT
TRBV4-3	NA	TRBJ1-1	many	CASSQDQRVNTEAFF	TGCGCCAGCAGCCAAGATCAAAGGGTAAACACTGAAGCTTTCTTT
TRBV30	TRBD2	TRBJ2-7	many	CAWGSGSSYEQYF	TGTGCCTGGGGTAGCGGGAGCTCCTACGAGCAGTACTTC
TRBV30	NA	TRBJ1-5	many	CAWSGNRGNQPQHF	TGTGCCTGGAGTGGAAACAGAGGCAATCAGCCCCAGCATTTT
TRBV12-3/TRBV12-4	NA	TRBJ2-1	many	CASRTGAGSFNEQFF	TGTGCCAGCAGGACTGGAGCCGGGAGTTTCAATGAGCAGTTCTTC
TRBV9	TRBD2	TRBJ2-1	few	CASSVAPHSGGAYNEQFF	TGTGCCAGCAGCGTAGCCCCCCATAGCGGGGGAGCCTACAATGAGCAGTTCTTC
TRBV19	NA	TRBJ2-4	NA	CASSFSGGWGNIQYF	TGTGCCAGTAGTTTTTCAGGGGGGTGGGGAAACATTCAGTACTTC
TRBV18	TRBD2	TRBJ2-3	many	CASSPPTSGRAEFTDTQYF	TGTGCCAGCTCACCACCGACCAGCGGGAGGGCCGAGTTCACAGATACGCAGTATTTT
TRBV12-3/TRBV12-4	NA	TRBJ2-7	NA	CASNSRQVGWVYEQYF	TGTGCCAGCAATAGCCGACAAGTGGGATGGGTCTACGAGCAGTACTTC
TRBV11-3	NA	TRBJ2-5	many	CASSLTTGQETQYF	TGTGCCAGCAGCTTAACAACGGGCCAAGAGACCCAGTACTTC
TRBV6-5	NA	TRBJ2-7	many	CASSYSGGAGSEQYF	TGTGCCAGCAGTTACTCGGGGGGCGCTGGTTCCGAGCAGTACTTC
TRBV28	TRBD1	TRBJ1-5	many	CASSLTGTGHGSNQPQHF	TGTGCCAGCAGTTTGACCGGGACAGGGCATGGGAGCAATCAGCCCCAGCATTTT
TRBV12-3/TRBV12-4	TRBD2	TRBJ2-3	many	CASSRGPGGADTQYF	TGTGCCAGCAGTCGCGGTCCGGGAGGAGCAGATACGCAGTATTTT
TRBV30	NA	TRBJ1-3	few	CAWSHSSGNTIYF	TGTGCCTGGAGTCATAGCTCTGGAAACACCATATATTTT
TRBV13	NA	TRBJ2-3	many	CASSSSEFSTDTQYF	TGTGCCAGCAGCTCAAGCGAGTTTTCGACAGATACGCAGTATTTT
TRBV30	NA	TRBJ1-2	many	CAWSVSQVGGYTF	TGTGCCTGGAGTGTAAGCCAAGTCGGTGGCTACACCTTC
TRBV7-2	NA	TRBJ2-7	many	CASSPGRGNYEQYF	TGTGCCAGCAGCCCGGGGCGGGGAAACTACGAGCAGTACTTC
TRBV19	TRBD2	TRBJ2-2	NA	CASSILAGGTNTGELFF	TGTGCCAGTAGTATACTAGCGGGAGGTACGAACACCGGGGAGCTGTTTTTT
TRBV4-3	TRBD1	TRBJ1-6	few	CASSQEVGQPVRPYNSPLHF	TGCGCCAGCAGCCAAGAGGTGGGACAGCCCGTACGGCCCTATAATTCACCCCTCCACTTT
TRBV20-1	TRBD1	TRBJ2-1	many	CSAGQANEQFF	TGCAGTGCTGGACAGGCTAATGAGCAGTTCTTC
TRBV29-1	TRBD2	TRBJ2-1	many	CSVYGYAGGSSYNEQFF	TGCAGCGTTTATGGGTATGCGGGGGGCAGCTCCTACAATGAGCAGTTCTTC
TRBV5-1	TRBD2	TRBJ2-1	few	CASSVLAGSYNEQFF	TGCGCCAGCAGCGTCCTAGCGGGCTCCTACAATGAGCAGTTCTTC
TRBV20-1	TRBD2	TRBJ2-7	NA	CSARTSGGTYEQYF	TGCAGTGCTAGGACTAGCGGGGGGACCTACGAGCAGTACTTC
TRBV2	TRBD1	TRBJ1-5	many	CASQDRGRYQPQHF	TGTGCCAGCCAAGACAGGGGGCGATATCAGCCCCAGCATTTT
TRBV20-1	TRBD2	TRBJ2-1	many	CSAKDIELPGLEEQFF	TGCAGTGCTAAAGACATCGAACTACCGGGACTAGAAGAGCAGTTCTTC
TRBV6-2/TRBV6-3	NA	TRBJ2-3	once	CASTWTDTQYF	TGTGCCAGCACCTGGACAGATACGCAGTATTTT
TRBV7-8	NA	TRBJ2-1	many	CASSLSRAAVATYNEQFF	TGTGCCAGCAGCTTATCAAGGGCGGCGGTAGCAACCTACAATGAGCAGTTCTTC
TRBV3-1	NA	TRBJ2-7	many	CASSRQGRVYEQYF	TGTGCCAGCAGCCGCCAAGGCAGGGTTTACGAGCAGTACTTC
TRBV7-3	NA	TRBJ1-5	many	CASSFDSDQPQHF	TGTGCCAGCAGTTTTGACTCAGATCAGCCCCAGCATTTT
TRBV6-1	NA	TRBJ2-5	many	CASSLTEYNIRETQYF	TGTGCCAGCAGCCTGACTGAGTACAATATTCGGGAGACCCAGTACTTC
TRBV24-1	NA	TRBJ2-7	NA	CATSAGSSYEQYF	TGTGCCACCAGTGCCGGATCTTCCTACGAGCAGTACTTC
TRBV11-2	TRBD1	TRBJ1-6	many	CASSTTPGGNSPLHF	TGTGCCAGCAGTACCACCCCAGGGGGGAATTCACCCCTCCACTTT
TRBV28	NA	TRBJ2-7	many	CASSLRAGAWEQYF	TGTGCCAGCAGTTTAAGGGCCGGAGCTTGGGAGCAGTACTTC
TRBV12-3/TRBV12-4	NA	TRBJ2-7	many	CASSAVDRTYEQYF	TGTGCCAGCAGCGCAGTTGACAGGACCTACGAGCAGTACTTC
TRBV6-1	TRBD1	TRBJ2-7	NA	CASSTGVEQYF	TGTGCCAGCAGCACAGGGGTCGAGCAGTACTTC
TRBV3-1	NA	TRBJ2-1	many	CATGEGARIEQFF	TGTGCCACCGGGGAGGGGGCGCGGATTGAGCAGTTCTTC
TRBV18	NA	TRBJ2-5	many	CASSPRDAQETQYF	TGTGCCAGCTCACCCCGGGACGCCCAAGAGACCCAGTACTTC
TRBV20-1	TRBD1	TRBJ2-3	few	CSALDRVADTQYF	TGCAGTGCCCTGGACAGGGTTGCAGATACGCAGTATTTT
TRBV19	NA	TRBJ2-2	NA	CASSWAGNTGELFF	TGTGCCAGTAGTTGGGCGGGGAACACCGGGGAGCTGTTTTTT
TRBV2	NA	TRBJ2-3	many	CASSGLRLEGTDTQYF	TGTGCCAGCAGTGGCCTCCGACTAGAGGGCACAGATACGCAGTATTTT
TRBV6-2/TRBV6-3	NA	TRBJ2-3	few	CASSYTTATTDTQYF	TGTGCCAGCAGTTACACAACCGCAACTACAGATACGCAGTATTTT